These 11 T cell receptor beta chains were all obtained from the same sample, sequenced in a study of CD8 T cells in ankylosing spondylitis. TCRdb reprocessed the 5' RACE reads with MiXCR, giving one entry per CDR3 protein. There are about 250,000 distinct CDR3 sequences in the sample; more than 9% occur only once, and about 2.5% lies in the top ten. Sequences were obtained from blood, either unsorted or a sorted T cell fraction (not recorded which). The receptors come from a male donor with ankylosing spondylitis or in good health (not recorded which).

This clonotype was recorded a few times. The chain joins TRBV5-5 to TRBJ2-1; 13 nucleotides line up with TRBD2. The CDR3 consists of 15 residues. V was clipped by 4 bases and J by 8 bases; unmatched bases: 6. Germline-derived CDR1 and CDR2 are SGHKS and YYEKEE (reference sequence). The chain's CDR3 is CASSPEGLAGHEQFF. The DNA of the CDR3 is TGTGCCAGCAGCCCGGAGGGACTAGCGGGACATGAGCAGTTCTTC.

At least ten counts were recorded for this clonotype. CDR3 protein: CASSERGETNMGPYEQYF. As DNA, the CDR3 is TGTGCCAGCAGTGAAAGGGGTGAGACGAACATGGGACCCTACGAGCAGTACTTC. The chain links TRBV6-1 to TRBJ2-7; tentatively, D is TRBD1 or TRBD2 (5 bases each). The CDR3 totals 18 residues. V lost 2 bases and J 2 bases, leaving 22 bases between the germline ends. Per the germline V gene, CDR1 is MNHNS and CDR2 is SASEGT.

With respect to this clonotype: A read error may be the cause here, since a much bigger clone is one base away. V and J are TRBV4-1 and TRBJ2-1, with 11 bases identical to TRBD2. Germline CDR1 is MGHRA and CDR2 is YSYEKL. The CDR3 is made up of 16 amino acids. With 3 bases clipped from V and 5 bases from J, the junction kept 6 bases outside the gene matches. The CDR3 coding sequence is TGCGCCAGCAGCCAGCCTAGCGGGAGGCTCCACAATGAGCAGTTCTTC. The encoded protein is CASSQPSGRLHNEQFF.

This clonotype was detected many times. The V and J genes are TRBV4-1 and TRBJ1-5; no clear D. The ends were cut back, 0 bases at V and 2 bases at J, with 11 bases in the middle. The V gene's germline CDR1 is MGHRA and CDR2 YSYEKL. The CDR3 contains 16 residues. Here the CDR3 DNA reads TGCGCCAGCAGCCAAGATGGAGTGGACGGCAATCAGCCCCAGCATTTT. This translates into CASSQDGVDGNQPQHF.

The rearrangement links TRBV5-1 to TRBJ2-7; 8 nucleotides match TRBD2. The germline V gene has CDR1 SGHRS and CDR2 YFSETQ. V was pared by 2 bases and J by 2 bases, with 9 bases of the junction left unmatched. The CDR3 is 16 amino acids. CDR3 sequence reads: CASSFSAGVQTYEQYF. CDR3 nucleotide sequence: TGCGCCAGCAGCTTCTCAGCGGGGGTACAGACCTACGAGCAGTACTTC.

This clonotype was counted once. This sequence joins TRBV18 and TRBJ2-1; D tentatively reads TRBD1 or TRBD2 (7 bases each). Germline CDR1 KGHSH, CDR2 LQKENI. This CDR3 spans 16 amino acids. Trimming shortened V by 4 bases and J by 0 bases, and 13 bases separated the two germline ends. Written as DNA, the CDR3 is TGTGCCAGCTCACAGCGGGACAGAGGCTCCTACAATGAGCAGTTCTTC. Protein: CASSQRDRGSYNEQFF.

The chain recombines TRBV27 with TRBJ2-2, with D tentatively TRBD2 (5 bases). Trimming cost V 3 bases and J 2 bases, with 7 bases left between them. This CDR3 contains 14 residues. Germline values: CDR1 MNHEY, CDR2 SMNVEV (reference sequence). The CDR3 is CASSFGDNTGELFF. In nucleotides, the CDR3 is TGTGCCAGCAGTTTCGGGGATAACACCGGGGAGCTGTTTTTT.

Points on this clonotype: The germline gene is not matched at one end of the junction; a read error may be the cause. The V call is TRBV3-1, the J call TRBJ1-1; D not certain. The CDR3 contains 13 residues. The germline CDR1 and CDR2 sequences are LGHDT and YNNKEL (reference sequence). The CDR3 DNA reads as TGTGTCAGCAGCCGAGGTGTGAACACTGAAGCTTTCTTT. It is translated as CVSSRGVNTEAFF.

This clonotype showed up many times. This chain connects TRBV29-1 to TRBJ2-1; 7 bases map to TRBD1. The germline gives CDR1 SQVTM, CDR2 ANQGSEA. CDR3 length: 14 amino acids. V gave up 5 bases and J gave up 1 base; unmatched junction bases: 5. CDR3 protein: CSVRTGGSYNEQFF. CDR3 nucleotides: TGCAGCGTTCGGACAGGAGGATCCTACAATGAGCAGTTCTTC.

This clonotype was detected ten times or more. The chain recombines TRBV25-1 with TRBJ1-1; no clear D. V shed 4 bases and J shed 5 bases, with 11 bases lying between them. In germline, CDR1 is MGHDK, CDR2 SYGVNS. The CDR3 runs 13 residues. CDR3 region: CASSGEVRTEAFF. The CDR3 coding sequence is TGTGCCAGCAGTGGCGAGGTTCGGACTGAAGCTTTCTTT.

As to this clonotype: Because the CDR3 is missing its conserved closing phenylalanine or tryptophan, this is likely a read error. The rearrangement links TRBV5-1 to TRBJ2-1; 9 bases line up with TRBD2. Germline trimming cut 2 bases from V and 8 bases from J; bases unmatched to any gene: 5. CDR1 is SGHRS and CDR2 is YFSETQ in the germline V gene. The CDR3 is 14 residues long. CDR3 nucleotides: TGCGCCAGCAGCTTCCAGCGGGGGGACGATGAGCAGTTCTGC. Protein product: CASSFQRGDDEQFC.